This TCR beta chain appears in the sequencing data of a study of TIL therapy for anti-PD-1-resistant metastatic lung cancer. Study background: Most patients had lung adenocarcinoma; a handful of tumors were EGFR-mutant, two ALK-rearranged; half smoked currently or formerly. Median tumor mutation burden was under 1.9 mutations per megabase. General study points: After infusion, TIL clonotypes partly replaced peripheral T cells and declined over months.

Worth noting for this clone: No antigen is known for it.

The immunoSEQ assay was v3. The method was immunoSEQ multiplex PCR; TCRdb's version includes in-frame clones alone and lacks a portion of them. This table has approximately 20,000 clones, around 81% appearing once. The sample's time point: pre-treatment sample, taken before nivolumab and TIL therapy. Stage 4 NSCLC adults joined between October 2017 and January 2020. Germline V CDR1 and CDR2: LNHDA, SQIVND (reference sequence). The CDR3 loop spans 14 amino acids. Trimming took 4 bases from V and 4 from J; bases not matched to a gene: 4. The TCR sequence derives from a person between 25 and 79 years old with non-small cell lung cancer. The chain uses TRBV19 and TRBJ1-3; 7 nucleotides match TRBD1. The specimen was blood, collected at baseline. The CDR3 reads CASSRGGIGNTIYF. In DNA, the CDR3 is TGTGCCAGTAGTAGAGGGGGCATAGGAAACACCATATATTTT.